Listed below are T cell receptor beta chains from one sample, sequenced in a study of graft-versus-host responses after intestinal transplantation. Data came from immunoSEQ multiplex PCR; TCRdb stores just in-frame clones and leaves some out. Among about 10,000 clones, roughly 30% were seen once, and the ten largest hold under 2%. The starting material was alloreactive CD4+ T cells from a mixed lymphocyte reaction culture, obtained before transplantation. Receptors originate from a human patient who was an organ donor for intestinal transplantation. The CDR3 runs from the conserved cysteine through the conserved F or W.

cdr3_aa: CASSQPRTSGNTDTQYF
v_call: TRBV4-2

cdr3_aa: CASSSRQGSEQYF
v_call: TRBV4-2

cdr3_aa: CASSQWSTGPYNEQFF
v_call: TRBV4-2

cdr3_aa: CASSLSVGRDLPAFF
v_call: TRBV7-2

cdr3_aa: CASSLWGDQPQHF
v_call: TRBV7-2

cdr3_aa: CASSIRGGGGDYNEQFF
v_call: TRBV19

cdr3_aa: CASSLTGGINYEKLFF
v_call: TRBV5-1

cdr3_aa: CASSRLNEQFF
v_call: TRBV4-1

cdr3_aa: CASSLYSTDTQYF
v_call: TRBV7-3

cdr3_aa: CASSVAPSGEVGENIQYF
v_call: TRBV9

cdr3_aa: CATSSLRGSGTEAFF
v_call: TRBV15

cdr3_aa: CASSLGPGGSNSPLHF
v_call: TRBV27

cdr3_aa: CASSLTSTGTEAFF
v_call: TRBV7-3

cdr3_aa: CASRLGQVYGYTF
v_call: TRBV28

cdr3_aa: CASSPRWGDEQYF
v_call: TRBV9